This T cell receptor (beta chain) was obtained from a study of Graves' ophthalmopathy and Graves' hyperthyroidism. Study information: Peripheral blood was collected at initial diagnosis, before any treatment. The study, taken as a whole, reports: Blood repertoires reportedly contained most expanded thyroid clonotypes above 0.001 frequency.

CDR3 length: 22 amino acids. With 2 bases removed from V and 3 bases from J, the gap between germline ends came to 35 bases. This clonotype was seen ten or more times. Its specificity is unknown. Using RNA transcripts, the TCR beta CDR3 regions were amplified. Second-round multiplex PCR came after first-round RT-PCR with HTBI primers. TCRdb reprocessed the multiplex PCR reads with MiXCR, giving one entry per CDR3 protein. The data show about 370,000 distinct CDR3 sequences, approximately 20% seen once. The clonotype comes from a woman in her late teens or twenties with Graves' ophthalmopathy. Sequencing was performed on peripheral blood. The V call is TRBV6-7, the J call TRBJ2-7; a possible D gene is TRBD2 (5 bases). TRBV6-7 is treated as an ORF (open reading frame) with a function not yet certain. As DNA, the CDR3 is TGTGCCAGCAGTTACCACGTTTTCAGTCGAGGGAAGATCACCCAGGCTTACTACGAGCAGTACTTC. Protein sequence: CASSYHVFSRGKITQAYYEQYF.